One sample yielded the 8 T cell receptor beta chains listed below, sequenced in a study of cytomegalovirus exposure and HLA in healthy donors. The PCR contained 60 Vbeta and 13 Jbeta primers. Only in-frame clones appear in the TCRdb table, and some are missing; sequencing was by immunoSEQ multiplex PCR. This sample has approximately 88,000 clones, with approximately 80% found just once. The sample consisted of PBMCs. Receptor source: a man younger than 30 in good health and CMV-seronegative.

V gene TRBV11-3 combines with J gene TRBJ1-1; D is possibly TRBD1 (6 bases). This CDR3 is 13 amino acids long. The V end was cut by 6 bases, the J end by 5 bases, with 13 bases between. CDR1 is SGHNT and CDR2 is YENEEA in the germline V gene. The CDR3 here is CASSLRGGTEAFF. The CDR3 coding sequence is TGTGCCAGCAGTCTAAGGGGGGGGACTGAAGCTTTCTTT. Supplemented by reference TRBV11-3 and TRBJ1-1, the full variable domain reads EAGVVQSPRYKIIEKKQPVAFWCNPISGHNTLYWYLQNLGQGPELLIRYENEEAVDDSQLPKDRFSAERLKGVDSTLKIQPAELGDSAVYLCASSLRGGTEAFFGQGTRLTVV.

J is TRBJ1-2 and V is TRBV27, with a possible D match to TRBD1 (6 bases). The germline V and J ends were trimmed by 8 bases and 8 bases, with 18 bases remaining between them. Germline V CDR1 and CDR2: MNHEY, SMNVEV (reference sequence). This CDR3 is built from 13 residues. The CDR3 DNA is TGTGCCAGCGGGACACAATTAATGCGGGGCTACACCTTC. This codes for CASGTQLMRGYTF.

The CDR3 region is CASSLSGTSYEQYF. The DNA for the CDR3 is TGTGCCAGCAGCTTGTCAGGGACTTCCTACGAGCAGTACTTC. The chain is built from TRBV5-5 and TRBJ2-7, with D maybe TRBD2 (6 bases). This CDR3 spans 14 amino acids. Trimming took 1 base from V and 1 from J, leaving 9 bases between them. The germline V gene encodes CDR1 SGHKS and CDR2 YYEKEE (reference sequence). Supplemented by reference TRBV5-5 and TRBJ2-7, the full variable domain reads DAGVTQSPTHLIKTRGQQVTLRCSPISGHKSVSWYQQVLGQGPQFIFQYYEKEERGRGNFPDRFSARQFPNYSSELNVNALLLGDSALYLCASSLSGTSYEQYFGPGTRLTVT.

This clone was seen more than once but under ten times. At one of its ends the junction is not consistent with the germline gene, which may arise from a read error. The chain recombines TRBV2 with TRBJ1-1, with TRBD1 matching over 7 bases. Germline values: CDR1 SNHLY, CDR2 FYNNEI. The CDR3 totals 11 residues. The DNA of the CDR3 is TGTGCCAGCAGTGAGGGACAGTTCGTTTGGTTT. This gives the protein CASSEGQFVWF.

The sample holds one count of this clone. This chain uses TRBV5-1 with TRBJ2-7; 10 bases map to TRBD1. Germline V gene lookup returns CDR1 SGHRS and CDR2 YFSETQ. This CDR3 comprises 16 residues. The V gene end was trimmed by 0 bases and the J gene end by 1 base; junction bases not matched to a gene: 4. The CDR3 loop reads CASSLAGQGSSYEQYF. In DNA, the CDR3 is TGCGCCAGCAGCTTGGCGGGACAGGGGAGTTCCTACGAGCAGTACTTC.

The chain combines TRBV21-1 with TRBJ2-4; TRBD1 is the table's D call and was not checked against the DNA. TRBV21-1 represents a pseudogene. The CDR3 is 20 amino acids. In nucleotides, the CDR3 is TGTGCCAGCAGCAAAGAATCACCCCGGACAGGGAACATAGCCAAAAACATTCAGTACTTC. Translation gives CASSKESPRTGNIAKNIQYF.

V and J are TRBV4-1 and TRBJ2-1, with TRBD1 as a possible D gene (5 bases). Trimming cost V 5 bases and J 5 bases, with 16 bases left between them. This CDR3 comprises 15 residues. CDR1 is MGHRA, CDR2 YSYEKL, per germline. CDR3 bases: TGCGCCAGCAGCAGGATCTCTTCGACAGACAATGAGCAGTTCTTC. Its protein is CASSRISSTDNEQFF.

This chain connects TRBV12-5 to TRBJ1-1; TRBD1 matches at 9 bases. CDR1 and CDR2 (germline): LGHNT, FRNRAP. This CDR3 is 14 amino acids long. J was trimmed by 4 bases and V by 6 bases; bases with no gene match: 6. CDR3 bases: TGTGCTAGTGGCACACAGGGGGCAAGCACTGAAGCTTTCTTT. Translation gives CASGTQGASTEAFF.